This T cell receptor (beta chain) was found in a study of cytotoxic CD8 clonotypes in ibrutinib-treated CLL. Study outcomes and limitations: Age-matched healthy donor levels were exceeded by baseline clonality, which tracked circulating CD8+ T-cell counts.

As to this clone: Its antigen is still unknown.

This CDR3 contains 13 residues. The germline V gene encodes CDR1 SGHAT and CDR2 FQDESV (reference sequence). Trimming stripped 5 bases from V and 3 bases from J, with 10 bases between. TCRdb's copy holds only in-frame clones and misses some; the assay was immunoSEQ multiplex PCR. The sample includes about 130,000 clones, 70% to 80% of them seen just once. The sequenced sample was PBMCs, obtained after 12 months of ibrutinib treatment. The genes are TRBV11-1 and TRBJ2-5; perhaps TRBD1 as D (6 bases). The receptor was isolated from a human donor with chronic lymphocytic leukemia. The CDR3 is CASSAHREETQYF. CDR3 DNA: TGTGCCAGCAGCGCTCACAGGGAAGAGACCCAGTACTTC.